A single sample is the source of the 9 T cell receptor beta chains below, sequenced in a study of shared clonotypes between healthy human individuals. This table comes from immunoSEQ multiplex PCR, and its TCRdb copy is limited to in-frame clones, with some not included. The data show about 670,000 clones, about 78% seen once. The sequenced sample consisted of memory CD4+ T cells sorted from blood. As for subset: CD45RA-negative fraction. These receptors originate from a woman under 40 in good health.

This clone was found a few times. The chain recombines TRBV20-1 with TRBJ1-1; D call uncertain. The ends were cut back, 4 bases at V and 11 bases at J, with 11 bases in the middle. Germline loops: CDR1 DFQATT, CDR2 SNEGSKA (reference sequence). The CDR3 contains 10 residues. CDR3 loop: CSATTTVAFF. The CDR3 coding sequence is TGCAGTGCTACAACCACAGTTGCTTTCTTT.

The chain carries TRBV19 and TRBJ1-2; no clear D gene. Germline V lookup: CDR1 LNHDA, CDR2 SQIVND (reference sequence). The CDR3 extends over 12 amino acids. The ends were cut back, 7 bases at V and 4 bases at J, with 10 bases in the middle. The CDR3 reads CASKAASYGYTF. CDR3 DNA sequence: TGTGCCAGTAAAGCAGCTTCCTATGGCTACACCTTC. Based on the CDR3 plus reference TRBV19 and TRBJ1-2, the full variable domain is DGGITQSPKYLFRKEGQNVTLSCEQNLNHDAMYWYRQDPGQGLRLIYYSQIVNDFQKGDIAEGYSVSREKKESFPLTVTSAQKNPTAFYLCASKAASYGYTFGSGTRLTVV.

This clone was observed many times. This chain connects TRBV30 to TRBJ1-5; 7 nucleotides agree with TRBD1. Germline V gene data show CDR1 as GTSNPN and CDR2 as SVGIG (reference sequence). The J segment lost 2 bases and the V segment lost 6 bases, leaving 4 bases of the junction unmatched. The CDR3 is 13 residues long. The CDR3 is CACDRVGNQPQHF. The CDR3 nucleotides read TGTGCCTGCGACAGGGTTGGCAATCAGCCCCAGCATTTT.

This rearrangement joins TRBV7-2 to TRBJ2-7; 7 nucleotides line up with TRBD2. The CDR3 is 14 residues long. Germline CDR1 and CDR2: SGHTA and FQGNSA. Germline trimming cut 4 bases from V and 4 bases from J; bases unmatched to any gene: 7. The CDR3: CASSSRENMYEQYF. In DNA form, the CDR3 reads TGTGCCAGCAGCTCGCGGGAGAATATGTACGAGCAGTACTTC. The full variable domain, with the rest looked up from reference TRBV7-2 and TRBJ2-7, is GAGVSQSPSNKVTEKGKDVELRCDPISGHTALYWYRQSLGQGLEFLIYFQGNSAPDKSGLPSDRFSAERTGGSVSTLTIQRTQQEDSAVYLCASSSRENMYEQYFGPGTRLTVT.

This chain uses TRBV18 with TRBJ2-7; 13 nucleotides line up with TRBD2. V was clipped by 0 bases and J by 7 bases; unmatched bases: 0. The CDR3 extends over 14 amino acids. In germline, CDR1 is KGHSH, CDR2 LQKENI. Here the CDR3 DNA reads TGTGCCAGCTCACCACCGGGACTAGCGGGGGAGCAGTACTTC. Protein sequence: CASSPPGLAGEQYF.

The CDR3 loop is CSVTGQAIYEQYF. The DNA of the CDR3 is TGCAGCGTCACTGGACAGGCAATCTACGAGCAGTACTTC. The chain recombines TRBV29-1 with TRBJ2-7, with 7 positions matching TRBD1. Looked up from germline, CDR1 is SQVTM and CDR2 is ANQGSEA. V trimming: 6 bases; J trimming: 3 bases; junction bases outside the gene matches: 8. This CDR3 is 13 amino acids long.

Only a few counts were recorded for this clone. The chain uses TRBV28 and TRBJ2-5, with 9 positions matching TRBD2. CDR3 length: 16 residues. The junction had 8 bases not matched to a gene; V was cut back by 3 bases and J by 3 bases. Germline lookup yields CDR1 MDHEN and CDR2 SYDVKM. CDR3 protein: CASSFTKASGKETQYF. For the CDR3, the DNA is TGTGCCAGCAGTTTTACTAAGGCTAGCGGGAAAGAGACCCAGTACTTC.

The J gene is TRBJ2-2, the V gene TRBV6-1; D unresolved. Trimming cost V 8 bases and J 4 bases, with 8 bases left between them. Germline CDR1 MNHNS, CDR2 SASEGT. The CDR3 sequence is 12 residues long. As DNA, the CDR3 is TGTGCCAGCTTGTGGGCCACCGGGGAGCTGTTTTTT. Amino acids: CASLWATGELFF.

The V gene is TRBV28, the J gene TRBJ1-5; D unclear. Deletions cut 4 bases from V and 4 bases from J, with 11 bases between. The germline V gene has CDR1 MDHEN and CDR2 SYDVKM. The CDR3 totals 14 residues. The CDR3 nucleotides are TGTGCCAGCAGTTATCCTGAAAAGAATCAGCCCCAGCATTTT. As protein: CASSYPEKNQPQHF.